This T cell receptor (beta chain) was profiled in a study of blood T cell repertoires in COVID-19. Overall study context: The United States, Italy and Spain supplied acute and convalescent COVID-19 samples. PBMCs, B-cell-depleted T cells, or T cells provided the cDNA or gDNA that made up the material.

Only in-frame clones appear in the TCRdb table, and some are missing; sequencing was by immunoSEQ multiplex PCR. The sample yields approximately 150,000 clones, 65% to 85% seen once. V gave up 1 base and J gave up 0 bases, with 9 bases separating them. Germline V lookup: CDR1 SGHNT, CDR2 YYREEE (reference sequence). This CDR3 has 15 residues. The clonotype was recovered from a man between 60 and 75 years old with active or convalescent COVID-19. Sequences were obtained from peripheral blood. The chain carries TRBV5-4 and TRBJ2-3; no clear D. CDR3 residues: CASSLLSPSTDTQYF. CDR3 nucleotides: TGTGCCAGCAGCTTGCTTTCTCCTAGCACAGATACGCAGTATTTT.